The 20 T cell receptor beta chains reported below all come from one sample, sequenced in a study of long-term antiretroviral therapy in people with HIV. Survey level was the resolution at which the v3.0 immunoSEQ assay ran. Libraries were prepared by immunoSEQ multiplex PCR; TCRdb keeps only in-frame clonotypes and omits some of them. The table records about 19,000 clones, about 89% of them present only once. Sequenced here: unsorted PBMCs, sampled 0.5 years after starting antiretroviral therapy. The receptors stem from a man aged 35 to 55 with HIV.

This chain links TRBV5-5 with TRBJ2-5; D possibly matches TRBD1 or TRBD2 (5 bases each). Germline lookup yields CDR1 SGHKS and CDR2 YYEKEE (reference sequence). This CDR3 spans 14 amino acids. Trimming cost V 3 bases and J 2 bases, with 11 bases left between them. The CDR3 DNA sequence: TGTGCCAGCAGCTACGGATGGGGGCAAGAGACCCAGTACTTC. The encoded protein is CASSYGWGQETQYF.

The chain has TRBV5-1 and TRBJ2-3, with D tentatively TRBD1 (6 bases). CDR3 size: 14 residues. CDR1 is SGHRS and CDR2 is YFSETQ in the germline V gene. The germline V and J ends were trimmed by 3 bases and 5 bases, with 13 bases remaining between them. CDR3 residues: CASSSGQYRDTQYF. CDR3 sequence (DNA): TGCGCCAGCAGCTCTGGACAGTACCGAGATACGCAGTATTTT.

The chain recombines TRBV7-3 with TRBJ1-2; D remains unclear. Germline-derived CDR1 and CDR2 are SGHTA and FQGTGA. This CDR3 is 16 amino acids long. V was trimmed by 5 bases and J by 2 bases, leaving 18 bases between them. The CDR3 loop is CASSPGQWAGNYGYTF. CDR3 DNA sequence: TGTGCCAGCAGCCCCGGTCAATGGGCGGGGAACTATGGCTACACCTTC.

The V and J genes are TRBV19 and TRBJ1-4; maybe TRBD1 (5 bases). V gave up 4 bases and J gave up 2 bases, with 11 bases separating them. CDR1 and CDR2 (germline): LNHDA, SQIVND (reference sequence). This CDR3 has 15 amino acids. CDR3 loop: CASSKGVLTNEKLFF. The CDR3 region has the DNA TGTGCCAGTAGTAAAGGGGTTCTGACTAATGAAAAACTGTTTTTT.

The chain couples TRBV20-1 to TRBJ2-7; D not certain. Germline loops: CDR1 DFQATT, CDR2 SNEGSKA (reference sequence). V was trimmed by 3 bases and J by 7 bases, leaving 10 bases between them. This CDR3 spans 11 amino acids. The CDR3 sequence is CSASHTEEQYF. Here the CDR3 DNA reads TGCAGTGCTAGCCACACCGAGGAGCAGTACTTC.

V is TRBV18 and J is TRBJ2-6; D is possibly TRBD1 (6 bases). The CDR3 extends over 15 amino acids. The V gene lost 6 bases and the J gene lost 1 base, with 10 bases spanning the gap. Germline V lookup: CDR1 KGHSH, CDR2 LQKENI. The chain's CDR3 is CASSRQESGANVLTF. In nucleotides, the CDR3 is TGTGCCAGCTCCCGACAGGAGTCTGGGGCCAACGTCCTGACTTTC.

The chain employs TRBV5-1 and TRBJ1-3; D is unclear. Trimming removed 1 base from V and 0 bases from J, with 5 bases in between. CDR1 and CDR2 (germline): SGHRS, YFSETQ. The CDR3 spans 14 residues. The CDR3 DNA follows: TGCGCCAGCAGCTTGATCGACTCTGGAAACACCATATATTTT. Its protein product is CASSLIDSGNTIYF.

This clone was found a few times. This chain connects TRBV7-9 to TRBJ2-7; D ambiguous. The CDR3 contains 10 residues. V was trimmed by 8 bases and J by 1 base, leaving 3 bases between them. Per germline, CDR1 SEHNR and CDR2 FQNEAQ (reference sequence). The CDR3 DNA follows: TGTGCCAGCGGATCCTACGAGCAGTACTTC. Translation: CASGSYEQYF.

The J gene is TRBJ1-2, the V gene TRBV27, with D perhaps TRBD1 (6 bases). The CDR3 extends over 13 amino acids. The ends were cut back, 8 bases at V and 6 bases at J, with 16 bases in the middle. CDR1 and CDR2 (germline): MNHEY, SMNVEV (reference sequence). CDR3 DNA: TGTGCCAGCGGAAGGGGGGGCCATAATGGCTACACCTTC. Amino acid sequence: CASGRGGHNGYTF.

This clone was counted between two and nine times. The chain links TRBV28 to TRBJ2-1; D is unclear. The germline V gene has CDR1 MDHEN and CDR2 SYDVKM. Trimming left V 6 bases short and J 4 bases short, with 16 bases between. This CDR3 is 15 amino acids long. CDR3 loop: CASSAGPTQYNEQFF. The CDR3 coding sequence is TGTGCCAGCAGCGCAGGCCCCACCCAGTACAATGAGCAGTTCTTC.

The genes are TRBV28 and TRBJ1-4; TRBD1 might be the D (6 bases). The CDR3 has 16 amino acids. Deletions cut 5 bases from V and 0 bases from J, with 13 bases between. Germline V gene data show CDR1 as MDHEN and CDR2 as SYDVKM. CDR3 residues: CASSAAGHATNEKLFF. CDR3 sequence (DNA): TGTGCCAGCAGTGCGGCGGGACACGCAACTAATGAAAAACTGTTTTTT.

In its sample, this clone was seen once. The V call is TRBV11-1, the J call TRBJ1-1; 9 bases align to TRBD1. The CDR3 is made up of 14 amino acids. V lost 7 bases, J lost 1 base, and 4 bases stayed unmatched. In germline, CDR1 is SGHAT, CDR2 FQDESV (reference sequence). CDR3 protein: CASTRQGGNTEAFF. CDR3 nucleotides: TGTGCCAGCACCCGACAGGGGGGGAACACTGAAGCTTTCTTT.

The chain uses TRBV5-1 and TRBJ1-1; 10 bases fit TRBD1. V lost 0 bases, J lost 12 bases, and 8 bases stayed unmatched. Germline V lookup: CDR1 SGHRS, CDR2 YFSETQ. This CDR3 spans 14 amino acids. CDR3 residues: CASSLAQGQGGTFF. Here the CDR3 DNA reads TGCGCCAGCAGCTTGGCCCAAGGACAGGGGGGAACTTTCTTT.

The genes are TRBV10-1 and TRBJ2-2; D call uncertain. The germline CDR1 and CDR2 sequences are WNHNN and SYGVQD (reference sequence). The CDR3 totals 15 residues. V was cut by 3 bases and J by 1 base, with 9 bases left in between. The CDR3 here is CASSDPGRNTGELFF. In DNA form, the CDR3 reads TGCGCCAGCAGTGACCCAGGCAGGAACACCGGGGAGCTGTTTTTT.

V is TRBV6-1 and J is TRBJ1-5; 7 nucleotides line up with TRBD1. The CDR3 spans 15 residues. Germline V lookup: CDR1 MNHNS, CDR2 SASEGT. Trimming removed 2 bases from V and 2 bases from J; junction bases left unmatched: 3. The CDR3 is CASSENRGGNQPQHF. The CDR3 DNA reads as TGTGCCAGCAGTGAAAACAGGGGAGGCAATCAGCCCCAGCATTTT.

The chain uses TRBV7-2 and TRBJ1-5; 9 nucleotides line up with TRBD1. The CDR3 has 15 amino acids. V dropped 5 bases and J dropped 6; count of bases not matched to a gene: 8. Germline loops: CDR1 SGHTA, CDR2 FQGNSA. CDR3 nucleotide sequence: TGTGCCAGCAGCCCGCAGACAGGGGGACTTCAGCCCCAGCATTTT. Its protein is CASSPQTGGLQPQHF.

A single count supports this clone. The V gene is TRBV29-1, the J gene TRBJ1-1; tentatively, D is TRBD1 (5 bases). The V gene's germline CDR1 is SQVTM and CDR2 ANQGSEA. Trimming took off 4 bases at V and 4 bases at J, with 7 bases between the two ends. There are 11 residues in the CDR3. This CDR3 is CSVGRATEAFF. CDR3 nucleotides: TGCAGCGTTGGCAGGGCCACTGAAGCTTTCTTT.

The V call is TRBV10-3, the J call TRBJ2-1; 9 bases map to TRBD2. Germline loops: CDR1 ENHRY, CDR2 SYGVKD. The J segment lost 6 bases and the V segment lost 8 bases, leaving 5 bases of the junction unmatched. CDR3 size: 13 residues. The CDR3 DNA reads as TGTGCCATCCGTAGCGGGGGTTCCAATGAGCAGTTCTTC. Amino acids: CAIRSGGSNEQFF.

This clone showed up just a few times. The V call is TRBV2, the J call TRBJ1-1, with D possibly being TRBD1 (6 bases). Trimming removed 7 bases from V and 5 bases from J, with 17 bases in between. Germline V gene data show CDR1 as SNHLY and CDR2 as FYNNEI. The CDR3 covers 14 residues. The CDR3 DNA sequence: TGTGCCAGCACCACAAGGGGGGTGGGGACTGAAGCTTTCTTT. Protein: CASTTRGVGTEAFF. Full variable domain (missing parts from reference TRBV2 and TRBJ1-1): EPEVTQTPSHQVTQMGQEVILRCVPISNHLYFYWYRQILGQKVEFLVSFYNNEISEKSEIFDDQFSVERPDGSNFTLKIRSTKLEDSAMYFCASTTRGVGTEAFFGQGTRLTVV.

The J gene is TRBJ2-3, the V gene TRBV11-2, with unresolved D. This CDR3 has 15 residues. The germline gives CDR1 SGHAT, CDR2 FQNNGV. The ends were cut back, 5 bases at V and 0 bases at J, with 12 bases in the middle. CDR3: CASSVVSPSTDTQYF. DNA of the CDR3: TGTGCCAGCAGCGTAGTCTCTCCTAGCACAGATACGCAGTATTTT.